This T cell receptor beta chain was retrieved from a study of control samples from healthy donors and cancer patients. Generated by immunoSEQ multiplex PCR, the TCRdb table keeps only in-frame clones and is missing some. Its table records around 190,000 clones. The CDR3 loop spans 18 amino acids. The germline V gene has CDR1 LNHDA and CDR2 SQIVND (reference sequence). With V trimmed by 5 bases and J by 7 bases, 19 bases remained unmatched. This sequence originates from a woman in her twenties or thirties in good health. The sample consisted of blood. The rearrangement links TRBV19 to TRBJ2-3; 9 nucleotides match TRBD2. The CDR3 spells CASSLTTAAGGGRNTQYF. In DNA, the CDR3 is TGTGCCAGTAGTCTCACCACGGCCGCGGGGGGGGGCAGGAATACGCAGTATTTT.